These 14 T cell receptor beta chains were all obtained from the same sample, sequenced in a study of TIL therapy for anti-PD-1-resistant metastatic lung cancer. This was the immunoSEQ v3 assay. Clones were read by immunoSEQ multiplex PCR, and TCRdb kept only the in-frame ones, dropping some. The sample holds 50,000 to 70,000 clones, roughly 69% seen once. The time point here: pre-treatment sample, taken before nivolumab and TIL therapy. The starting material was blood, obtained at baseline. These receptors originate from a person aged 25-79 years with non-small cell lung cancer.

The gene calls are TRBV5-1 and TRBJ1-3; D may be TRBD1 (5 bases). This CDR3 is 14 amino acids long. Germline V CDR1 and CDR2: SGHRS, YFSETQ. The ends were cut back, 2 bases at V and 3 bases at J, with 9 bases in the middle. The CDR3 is CASSFGGGGNTIYF. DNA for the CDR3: TGCGCCAGCAGCTTCGGGGGAGGTGGAAACACCATATATTTT.

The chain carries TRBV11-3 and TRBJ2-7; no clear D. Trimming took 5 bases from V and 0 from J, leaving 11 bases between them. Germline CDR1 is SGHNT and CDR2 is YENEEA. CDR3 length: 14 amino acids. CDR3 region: CASSSYTSSYEQYF. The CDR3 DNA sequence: TGTGCCAGCAGCAGTTACACGAGCTCCTACGAGCAGTACTTC.

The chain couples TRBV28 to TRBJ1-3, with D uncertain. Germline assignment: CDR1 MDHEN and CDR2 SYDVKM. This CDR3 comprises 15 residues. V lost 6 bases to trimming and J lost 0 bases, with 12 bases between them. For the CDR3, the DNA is TGTGCCAGCAGCCCCCAGTCTTACTCTGGAAACACCATATATTTT. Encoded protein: CASSPQSYSGNTIYF. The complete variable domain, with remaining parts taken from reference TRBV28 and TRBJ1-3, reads DVKVTQSSRYLVKRTGEKVFLECVQDMDHENMFWYRQDPGLGLRLIYFSYDVKMKEKGDIPEGYSVSREKKERFSLILESASTNQTSMYLCASSPQSYSGNTIYFGEGSWLTVV.

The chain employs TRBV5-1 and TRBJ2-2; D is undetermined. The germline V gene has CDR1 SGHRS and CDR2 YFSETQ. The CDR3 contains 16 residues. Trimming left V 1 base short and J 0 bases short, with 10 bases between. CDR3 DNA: TGCGCCAGCAGCTTGTTGGCGCCCTCGAACACCGGGGAGCTGTTTTTT. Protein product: CASSLLAPSNTGELFF.

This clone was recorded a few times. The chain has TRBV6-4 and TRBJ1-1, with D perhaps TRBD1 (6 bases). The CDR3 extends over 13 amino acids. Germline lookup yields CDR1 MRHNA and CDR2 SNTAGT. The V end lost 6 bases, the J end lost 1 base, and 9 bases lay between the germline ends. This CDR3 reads CASSQTGNTEAFF. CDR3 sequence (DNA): TGTGCCAGCAGCCAGACAGGGAACACTGAAGCTTTCTTT.

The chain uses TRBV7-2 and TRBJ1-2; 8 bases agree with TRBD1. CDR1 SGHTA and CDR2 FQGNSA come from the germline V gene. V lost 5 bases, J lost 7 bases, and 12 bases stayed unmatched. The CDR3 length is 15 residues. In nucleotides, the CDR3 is TGTGCCAGCAGCACCCGACAGGGGATTGGTCGTGGCTACACCTTC. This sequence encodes CASSTRQGIGRGYTF.

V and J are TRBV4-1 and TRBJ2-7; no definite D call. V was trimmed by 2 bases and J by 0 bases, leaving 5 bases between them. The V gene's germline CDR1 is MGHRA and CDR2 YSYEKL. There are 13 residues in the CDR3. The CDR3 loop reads CASSQSSSYEQYF. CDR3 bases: TGCGCCAGCAGCCAAAGCAGCTCCTACGAGCAGTACTTC.

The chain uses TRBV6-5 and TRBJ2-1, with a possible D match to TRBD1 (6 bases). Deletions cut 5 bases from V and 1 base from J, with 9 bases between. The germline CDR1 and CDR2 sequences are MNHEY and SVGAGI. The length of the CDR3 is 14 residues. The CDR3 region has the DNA TGTGCCAGCAGTAGGGGGATATCCTACAATGAGCAGTTCTTC. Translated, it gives CASSRGISYNEQFF.

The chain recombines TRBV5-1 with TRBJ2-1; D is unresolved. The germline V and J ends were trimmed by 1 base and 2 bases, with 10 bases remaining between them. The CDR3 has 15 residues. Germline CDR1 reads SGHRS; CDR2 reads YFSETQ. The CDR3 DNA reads TGCGCCAGCAGCTTGATCCTACAAACCTACAATGAGCAGTTCTTC. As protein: CASSLILQTYNEQFF. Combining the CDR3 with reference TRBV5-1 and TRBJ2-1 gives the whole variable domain KAGVTQTPRYLIKTRGQQVTLSCSPISGHRSVSWYQQTPGQGLQFLFEYFSETQRNKGNFPGRFSGRQFSNSRSEMNVSTLELGDSALYLCASSLILQTYNEQFFGPGTRLTVL.

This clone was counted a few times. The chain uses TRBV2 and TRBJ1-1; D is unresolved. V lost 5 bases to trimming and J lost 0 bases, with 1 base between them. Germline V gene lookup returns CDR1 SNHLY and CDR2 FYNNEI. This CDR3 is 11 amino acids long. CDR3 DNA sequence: TGTGCCAGCAGTCTGAACACTGAAGCTTTCTTT. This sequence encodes CASSLNTEAFF.

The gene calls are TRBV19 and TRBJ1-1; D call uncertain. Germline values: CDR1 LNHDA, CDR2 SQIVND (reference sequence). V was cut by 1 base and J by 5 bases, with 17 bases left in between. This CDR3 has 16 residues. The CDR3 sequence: CASSIVRQIGETEAFF. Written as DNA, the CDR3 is TGTGCCAGTAGTATAGTAAGGCAGATCGGGGAGACTGAAGCTTTCTTT.

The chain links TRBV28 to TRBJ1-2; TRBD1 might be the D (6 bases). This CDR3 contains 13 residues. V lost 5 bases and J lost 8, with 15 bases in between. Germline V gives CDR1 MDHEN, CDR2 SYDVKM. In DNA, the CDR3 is TGTGCCAGCAGTACAGCCTACAGGGAAGGCTACACCTTC. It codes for CASSTAYREGYTF.

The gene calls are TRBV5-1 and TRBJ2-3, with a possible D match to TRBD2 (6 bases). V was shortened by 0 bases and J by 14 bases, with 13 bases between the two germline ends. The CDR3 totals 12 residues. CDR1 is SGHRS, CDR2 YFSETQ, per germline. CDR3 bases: TGCGCCAGCAGCTTGGGACTAGAGAGGAGGTATTTT. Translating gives CASSLGLERRYF.

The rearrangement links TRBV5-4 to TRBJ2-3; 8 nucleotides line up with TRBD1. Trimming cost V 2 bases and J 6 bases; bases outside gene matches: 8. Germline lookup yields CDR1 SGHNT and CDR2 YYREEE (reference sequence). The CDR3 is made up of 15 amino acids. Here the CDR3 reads CASSLDRGPGDTQYF. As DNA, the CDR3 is TGTGCCAGCAGCTTAGACAGGGGCCCGGGGGATACGCAGTATTTT.